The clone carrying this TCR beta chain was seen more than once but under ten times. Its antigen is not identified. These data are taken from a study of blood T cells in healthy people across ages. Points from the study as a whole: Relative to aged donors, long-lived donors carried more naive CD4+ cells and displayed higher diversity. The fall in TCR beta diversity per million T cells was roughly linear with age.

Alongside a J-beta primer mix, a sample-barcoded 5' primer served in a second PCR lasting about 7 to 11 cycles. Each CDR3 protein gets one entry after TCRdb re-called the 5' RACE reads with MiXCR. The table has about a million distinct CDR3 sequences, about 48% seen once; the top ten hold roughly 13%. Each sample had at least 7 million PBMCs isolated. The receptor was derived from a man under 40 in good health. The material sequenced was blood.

The DNA of the CDR3 is TGTGCCAGCAGCGACACTAGCGGGGGGGCCCATGAGCAGTTCTTC. This translates into CASSDTSGGAHEQFF. The V call is TRBV6-1, the J call TRBJ2-1; 13 nucleotides line up with TRBD2. Germline CDR1 is MNHNS and CDR2 is SASEGT. This CDR3 is 15 amino acids long. Unmatched junction bases numbered 7, after V lost 6 bases and J lost 8 bases.